This T cell receptor beta chain was captured in a study of T-cell reconstitution after alpha-beta-depleted transplantation in children. The germline V gene has CDR1 SNHLY and CDR2 FYNNEI. This CDR3 spans 14 amino acids. Trimming removed 2 bases at V and 1 base at J, with 8 bases between. TCRbeta library construction was performed incorporating unique molecular identifiers. TCRdb passed the PCR reads through MiXCR, listing each CDR3 protein once. The table records hundreds of thousands of distinct CDR3 sequences, 10% to 15% of them present only once. The specimen was PBMCs, mostly from graft donor cells, collected 360 days after TCRalphabeta/CD19-depleted stem cell transplant. The TCR sequence derives from a male patient younger than 18 who had a stem cell transplant for acute myeloid leukemia, so the T cells may come from the graft donor. V gene TRBV2 combines with J gene TRBJ2-5; unclear D gene. CDR3 DNA sequence: TGTGCCAGCAGTGAAAACGGATTCCAAGAGACCCAGTACTTC. Its protein is CASSENGFQETQYF.